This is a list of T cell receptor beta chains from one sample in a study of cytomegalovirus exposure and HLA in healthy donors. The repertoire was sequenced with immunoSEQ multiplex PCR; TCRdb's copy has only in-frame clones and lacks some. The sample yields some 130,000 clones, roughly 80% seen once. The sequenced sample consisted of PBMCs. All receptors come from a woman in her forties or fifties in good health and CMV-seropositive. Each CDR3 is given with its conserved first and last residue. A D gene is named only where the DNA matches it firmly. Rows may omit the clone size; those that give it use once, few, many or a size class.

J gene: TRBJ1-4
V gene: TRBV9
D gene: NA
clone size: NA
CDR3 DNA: TGTGCCAGCAGCCCCCACCCAAGGGGGAATGAAAAACTGTTTTTT
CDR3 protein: CASSPHPRGNEKLFF

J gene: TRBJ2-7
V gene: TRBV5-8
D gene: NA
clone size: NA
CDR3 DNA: TGTGCCAGCAGCTTGTACTACGAGCAGTACTTC
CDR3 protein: CASSLYYEQYF

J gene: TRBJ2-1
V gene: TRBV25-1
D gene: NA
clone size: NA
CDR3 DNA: TGTGCCAGCAGTGTCCAGTCTTTTTACAATGAGCAGTTCTTC
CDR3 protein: CASSVQSFYNEQFF

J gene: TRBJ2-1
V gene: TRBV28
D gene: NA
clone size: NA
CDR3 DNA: TGTGCCAGCAGTGCGGATGAGCAGTTCTTC
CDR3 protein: CASSADEQFF

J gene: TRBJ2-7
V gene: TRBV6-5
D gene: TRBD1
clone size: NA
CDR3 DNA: TGTGCCAGCAGGAGTTCATCAGGGGGAAGCGAGCAGTACTTC
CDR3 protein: CASRSSSGGSEQYF

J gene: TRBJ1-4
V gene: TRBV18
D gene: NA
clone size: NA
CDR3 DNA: TGTGCCAGCTCACCAACGTTTCTAGGACAAGGGGCCAGAGCGGGGCTTGAAAAACTGTTTTTT
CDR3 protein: CASSPTFLGQGARAGLEKLFF

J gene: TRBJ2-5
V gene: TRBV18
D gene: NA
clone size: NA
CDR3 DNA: TGTGCCAGCTCACCACCGGGGCAGGGGCAAGAGACCCAGTACTTC
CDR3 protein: CASSPPGQGQETQYF

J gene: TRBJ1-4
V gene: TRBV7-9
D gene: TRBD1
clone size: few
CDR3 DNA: TGTGCCAGCAGCCGAACCGGGACAGGAGCTGAAAAACTGTTTTTT
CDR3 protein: CASSRTGTGAEKLFF

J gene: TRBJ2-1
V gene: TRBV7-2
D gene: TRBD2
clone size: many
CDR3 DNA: TGTGCCAGCAGCCATGGACTAGCGGGGAACAATGAGCAGTTCTTC
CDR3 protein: CASSHGLAGNNEQFF

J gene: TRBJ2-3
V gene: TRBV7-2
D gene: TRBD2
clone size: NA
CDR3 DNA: TGTGCCAGCAGCCGCGGGGAGGGTAGCGCCACAGATACGCAGTATTTT
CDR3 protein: CASSRGEGSATDTQYF

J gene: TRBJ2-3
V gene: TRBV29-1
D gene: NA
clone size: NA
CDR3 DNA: TGCAGCGCGAGGGGGACCCTGCAGCCAGATACGCAGTATTTT
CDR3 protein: CSARGTLQPDTQYF

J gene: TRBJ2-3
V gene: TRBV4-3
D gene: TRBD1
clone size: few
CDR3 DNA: TGCGCCAGCAGCCAAGGGGTTGGGACAGGCAACACAGATACGCAGTATTTT
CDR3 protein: CASSQGVGTGNTDTQYF

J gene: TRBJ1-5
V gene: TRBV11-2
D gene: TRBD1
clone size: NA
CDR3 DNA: TGTGCCAGCAGTCCTCTCCGACAGGGGGCCTGTCAGCCCCAGCATTTT
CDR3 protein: CASSPLRQGACQPQHF

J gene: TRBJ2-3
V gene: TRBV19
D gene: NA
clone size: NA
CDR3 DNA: TGTGCCAGTCGCGCCAGGGGGGTGAGGGATACGCAGTATTTT
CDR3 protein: CASRARGVRDTQYF

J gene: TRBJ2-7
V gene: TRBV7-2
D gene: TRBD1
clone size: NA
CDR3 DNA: TGTGCCAGCAGACCGGGACAGGGGAGAGACGAGCAGTACTTC
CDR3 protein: CASRPGQGRDEQYF

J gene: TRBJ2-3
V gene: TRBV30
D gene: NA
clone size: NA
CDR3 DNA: TGTGCCTGGAGTCTAGATATAGAAGATACGCAGTATTTT
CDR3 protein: CAWSLDIEDTQYF

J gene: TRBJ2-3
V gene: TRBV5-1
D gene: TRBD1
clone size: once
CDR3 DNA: TGCGCCAGCAGCCCGAGGGACAGGGGACCCGCAGATACGCAGTATTTT
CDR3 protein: CASSPRDRGPADTQYF

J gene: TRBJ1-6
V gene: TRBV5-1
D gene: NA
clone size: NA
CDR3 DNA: TGCGCCAGCAGCTTGATCGGGGAGAGCTCCTATAATTCACCCCTCCACTTT
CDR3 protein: CASSLIGESSYNSPLHF

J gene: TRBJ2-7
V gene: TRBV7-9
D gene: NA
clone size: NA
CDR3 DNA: TGTGCCAGCAGCCCCCCCCAAACCTCCTACGAGCAGTACTTC
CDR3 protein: CASSPPQTSYEQYF

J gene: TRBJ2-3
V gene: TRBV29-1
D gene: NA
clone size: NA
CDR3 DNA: TGCAGCGTTGGGGGCCCCTTAAGCACAGATACGCAGTATTTT
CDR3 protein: CSVGGPLSTDTQYF

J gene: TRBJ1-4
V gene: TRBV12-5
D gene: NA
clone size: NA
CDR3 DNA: TGTGCTAGTGGTGCACCCAACCAGGGTCCTAATGAAAAACTGTTTTTT
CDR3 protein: CASGAPNQGPNEKLFF

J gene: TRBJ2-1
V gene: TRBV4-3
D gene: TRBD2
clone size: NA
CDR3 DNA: TGCGCCAGCAGCCAGGGGGGACTAGCGGGGGGCCGGGAAAGCTCCTACAATGAGCAGTTCTTC
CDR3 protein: CASSQGGLAGGRESSYNEQFF

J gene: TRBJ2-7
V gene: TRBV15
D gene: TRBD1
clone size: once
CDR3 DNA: TGTGCCACCAGCAGAGATGAGGGGACAGGGCTTTACGAGCAGTACTTC
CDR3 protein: CATSRDEGTGLYEQYF

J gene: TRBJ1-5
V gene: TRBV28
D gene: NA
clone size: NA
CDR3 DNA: TGTGCCAGCAGCCCCCGAGGGGGTGAGCATCAGCCCCAGCATTTT
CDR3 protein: CASSPRGGEHQPQHF

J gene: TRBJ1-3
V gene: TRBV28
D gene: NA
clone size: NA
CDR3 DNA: TGTGCCAGCAGCCTTACCTACTCTGGAAACACCATATATTTT
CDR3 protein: CASSLTYSGNTIYF

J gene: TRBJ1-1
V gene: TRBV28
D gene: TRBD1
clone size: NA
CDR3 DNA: TGTGCCAGCAGAACACAGGGGATCAGTGAAGCTTTCTTT
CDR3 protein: CASRTQGISEAFF

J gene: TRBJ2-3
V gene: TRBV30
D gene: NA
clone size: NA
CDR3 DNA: TGTGCCTGGAGAACGGAGGCGGGCACAGATACGCAGTATTTT
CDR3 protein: CAWRTEAGTDTQYF

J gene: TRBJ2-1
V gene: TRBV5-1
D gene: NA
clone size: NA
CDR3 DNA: TGCGCCAGCAGCCAGAGACAGACCTCCTACAATGAGCAGTTCTTC
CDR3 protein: CASSQRQTSYNEQFF

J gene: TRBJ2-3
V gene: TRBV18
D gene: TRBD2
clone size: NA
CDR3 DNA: TGTGCCAGCACGTCGACTAGCGGGGGGCCGGATACGCAGTATTTT
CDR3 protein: CASTSTSGGPDTQYF

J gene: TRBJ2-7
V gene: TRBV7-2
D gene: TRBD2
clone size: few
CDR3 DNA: TGTGCCAGCAGCTTAGTAGGGCATAGCGGGGGGGCCTACGAGCAGTACTTC
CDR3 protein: CASSLVGHSGGAYEQYF

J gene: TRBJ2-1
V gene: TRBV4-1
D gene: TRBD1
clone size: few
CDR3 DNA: TGCGCCAGCAGCCTGGGACAGGGGGCTCTCAATGAGCAGTTCTTC
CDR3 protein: CASSLGQGALNEQFF

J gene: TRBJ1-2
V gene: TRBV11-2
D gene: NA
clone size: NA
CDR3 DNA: TGTGCCAGCTCCCAATTGGAGTTATATGGCTACACCTTC
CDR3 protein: CASSQLELYGYTF

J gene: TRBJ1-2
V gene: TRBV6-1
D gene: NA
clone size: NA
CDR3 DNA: TGTGCCAGCACCCCCGGGGCGGGGCTTTATGGCTACACCTTC
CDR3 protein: CASTPGAGLYGYTF

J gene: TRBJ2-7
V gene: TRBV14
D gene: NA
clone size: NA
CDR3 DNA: TGTGCCAGCAGCCAAGATCTCGTCTCCTACGAGCAGTACTTC
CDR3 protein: CASSQDLVSYEQYF